This T cell receptor beta chain was identified during a study of T cells in Graves' hyperthyroidism and ophthalmopathy. Study outcomes and limitations: Most clonotypes that expanded in the thyroid above 0.001 also showed up in blood.

There are many counts of this clonotype. The antigen is not known. The ends lost 1 base at V and 5 bases at J; junction bases unmatched: 5. Germline assignment: CDR1 SNHLY and CDR2 FYNNEI. The CDR3 loop spans 15 amino acids. Over 18 months, lack of ophthalmopathy progression marked Graves' hyperthyroidism as stable. Newly diagnosed patients aged 18 to 65 had hyperthyroidism of under 2 months' duration. Clinical symptoms, serum thyroxine, TRAb, thyroid ultrasound and orbital computed tomography established diagnosis. Researchers amplified the TCR beta CDR3 regions from RNA transcripts. The study used the HTBI primer set for a first-round RT-PCR of the TCR CDR3. One entry per CDR3 protein, called by TCRdb with MiXCR from the multiplex PCR reads. This table holds hundreds of thousands of distinct CDR3 sequences, 38% found once.

The specimen sequenced was blood. The chain employs TRBV2 and TRBJ1-1; 9 bases line up with TRBD1. This clonotype was sampled from a man aged 18-30 years with Graves' hyperthyroidism. Written as DNA, the CDR3 is TGTGCCAGCAGTGAAGGACGACAGGGGGTGACTGAAGCTTTCTTT. The encoded protein is CASSEGRQGVTEAFF.